The sample holds a few counts of the clone carrying this TCR beta chain. Its antigen is still unknown. Germline V CDR1 and CDR2: SGHTA, FQGTGA. Losses at the gene ends were 10 bases for V and 1 base for J; bases not matched to a gene: 30. The length of the CDR3 is 22 residues. The data are from a study of T-cell memory formation after mild COVID-19. TCRdb used MiXCR to reprocess the 5' RACE reads, holding one entry per CDR3 protein. This sample has over 450,000 distinct CDR3 sequences, with just over 20% found just once. Regarding the study as a whole: Clonal second-wave expansions that peaked on day 37 had unconfirmed SARS-CoV-2 specificity. Pre-infection memory contained some responding clones, which suggested that cross-reactive memory had joined. CD4+ bias marked clones expanding day 15 to 37, unlike balanced contracting clones.

Sequenced sample: PBMCs or a T cell subset sorted from them (not recorded which). This rearrangement joins TRBV7-3 to TRBJ2-1; TRBD1 matches 8 bases. This clonotype was obtained from an adult woman who had mild COVID-19 (a few samples of this study predate the infection). Cell type and time point are not known. CDR3 nucleotides: TGTGCCATCCCACCCTCAGGGGGCCAGAGGCCTCGGGGACTCGGGTCCTACAATGAGCAGTTCTTC. This gives the protein CAIPPSGGQRPRGLGSYNEQFF.